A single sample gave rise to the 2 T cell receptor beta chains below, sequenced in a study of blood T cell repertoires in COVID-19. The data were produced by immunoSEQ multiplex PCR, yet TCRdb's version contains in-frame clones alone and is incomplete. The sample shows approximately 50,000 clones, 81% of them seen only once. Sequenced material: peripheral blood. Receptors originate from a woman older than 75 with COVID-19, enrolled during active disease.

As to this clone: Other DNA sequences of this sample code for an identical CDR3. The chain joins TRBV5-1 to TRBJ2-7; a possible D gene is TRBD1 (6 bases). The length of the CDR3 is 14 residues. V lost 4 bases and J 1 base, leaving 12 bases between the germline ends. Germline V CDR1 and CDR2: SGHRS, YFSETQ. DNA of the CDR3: TGCGCCAGCAGCCTCGGGCAGGGGTCCTACGAGCAGTACTTC. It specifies CASSLGQGSYEQYF.

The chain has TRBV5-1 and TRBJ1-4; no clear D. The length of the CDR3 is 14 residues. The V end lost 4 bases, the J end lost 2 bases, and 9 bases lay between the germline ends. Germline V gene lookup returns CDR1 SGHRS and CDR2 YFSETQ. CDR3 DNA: TGCGCCAGCAGCCCCTCCTCCACTAATGAAAAACTGTTTTTT. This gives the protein CASSPSSTNEKLFF. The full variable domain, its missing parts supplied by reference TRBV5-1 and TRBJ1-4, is KAGVTQTPRYLIKTRGQQVTLSCSPISGHRSVSWYQQTPGQGLQFLFEYFSETQRNKGNFPGRFSGRQFSNSRSEMNVSTLELGDSALYLCASSPSSTNEKLFFGSGTQLSVL.